This TCR beta chain appears in the sequencing data of a study of shared clonotypes between healthy human individuals. Trimming took off 1 base at V and 4 bases at J, with 2 bases between the two ends. CDR1 and CDR2 from the germline V gene are SEHNR and FQNEAQ (reference sequence). CDR3 length equals 12 residues. Study-wide results and caveats: Only a few donors were included, so the genetic and exposure-history diversity represented was limited.

This clone has ten or more counts. The antigen remains undetermined. As handled by the study authors: ImmunoSEQ output held junction-only sequences without quality scores, so filtering differed. Generated by immunoSEQ multiplex PCR, the TCRdb table keeps only in-frame clones and is missing some. V and J calls and clone size are copied from that table; D and trimming were computed from the DNA. This table holds hundreds of thousands of clones, approximately 71% found once. The TCR originated in a woman aged 35 to 49 in good health. Some clones in this sample may be carry-over from other donors' samples. Sequencing used PBMCs. The V and J genes are TRBV7-9 and TRBJ1-3, with unresolved D. Here the CDR3 reads CASSLEGNTIYF. CDR3 coding DNA: TGTGCCAGCAGCTTAGAGGGAAACACCATATATTTT.